This is a list of T cell receptor beta chains from one sample in a study of blood T cell repertoires in COVID-19. Libraries were prepared by immunoSEQ multiplex PCR; TCRdb keeps only in-frame clonotypes and omits some of them. The sample lists 250,000 to 300,000 clones; about 90% were seen once. Sequences were obtained from peripheral blood. The receptor set was obtained from a woman between 65 and 79 years old with COVID-19, enrolled during active disease. Both conserved end residues are part of each CDR3.

v_call	j_call	cdr3_aa
TRBV28	TRBJ1-2	CASSFQNYGYTF
TRBV10-3	TRBJ1-1	CASRPAGQLNTEAFF
TRBV4-3	TRBJ1-3	CASSPIVVGQLRGNTIYF
TRBV15	TRBJ2-7	CATSRDQVVGEQYF
TRBV7-9	TRBJ2-1	CASSAGLAGVGEQFF
TRBV3-1/TRBV3-2	TRBJ1-1	CASSQGLGGDRAFF
TRBV7-6	TRBJ2-5	CASSLLVRIQGKETQYF
TRBV12-3/TRBV12-4	TRBJ2-1	CASSSLEIHEQFF
TRBV25-1	TRBJ2-4	CASSEAGAAKNIQYF
TRBV24-1	TRBJ1-4	CATSDFSGKLFF
TRBV30	TRBJ2-7	CAWSVQGAYEQYF
TRBV27	TRBJ2-1	CASSGVYNEQFF
TRBV5-4	TRBJ1-1	CASRRQNTEAFF
TRBV6-5	TRBJ1-2	CASRREDGYTF
TRBV7-9	TRBJ1-2	CASSLGGQLSYGYTF
TRBV9	TRBJ1-1	CASSLGLGTGNTEAFF
TRBV9	TRBJ2-2	CASSAHTPLAVNTGELFF
TRBV11-2	TRBJ2-1	CASSPYRSSYNEQFF
TRBV19	TRBJ2-2	CASSTPGGRTGELFF
TRBV27	TRBJ2-5	CASSSGLAIGQETQYF
TRBV18	TRBJ2-3	CASSPLGVGDTQYF
TRBV3-1/TRBV3-2	TRBJ1-2	CASTGAGRPYGYTF
TRBV7-3	TRBJ1-1	CASSHGGVTEAFF
TRBV27	TRBJ2-5	CASSLLFRETQYF
TRBV30	TRBJ1-1	CATNRDEAFF
TRBV27	TRBJ2-7	CASSTPAGGSYEQYF
TRBV10-3	TRBJ1-1	CAISSGGNTEAFF
TRBV10-3	TRBJ1-6	CATRQDLNSPLHF
TRBV28	TRBJ2-2	CASSLGTSGTNTGELFF
TRBV27	TRBJ1-2	CASSPYRGRLNYGYTF
TRBV7-3	TRBJ1-1	CASSPLTLARTEAFF
TRBV7-9	TRBJ2-5	CASSPPGVRRAETQYF
TRBV3-1/TRBV3-2	TRBJ2-1	CASSQEGVVYNEQFF
TRBV10-3	TRBJ1-4	CAISDPRQGANEKLFF
TRBV19	TRBJ2-7	CASSPAGDSYEQYF
TRBV2	TRBJ1-3	CASSRQGSGNTIYF
TRBV5-1	TRBJ1-1	CASSLYRGKTEAFF
TRBV19	TRBJ1-5	CASSIKPGRGQPQHF
TRBV27	TRBJ2-3	CASSLSLQFSLAGGPGTDTQYF
TRBV6-4	TRBJ1-2	CASRVGPEGVYGYTF
TRBV21-1	TRBJ1-4	CASGENEKLFF
TRBV6-2/TRBV6-3	TRBJ2-3	CASSRPLTRTDTQYF
TRBV4-1	TRBJ1-6	CASSPERSYNSPLHF
TRBV14	TRBJ2-1	CASSYHRTSGRLNEQFF
TRBV5-1	TRBJ2-7	CASSQPGSGIYEQYF
TRBV30	TRBJ2-1	CAWSPLSSYNEQFF
TRBV7-2	TRBJ1-5	CASSLAGQSNQPQHF
TRBV19	TRBJ2-1	CASSTRTSGRVNNEQFF
TRBV12-5	TRBJ1-5	CASVGGLRVGQPQHF
TRBV11-3	TRBJ1-6	CASSARDRVSPLHF
TRBV28	TRBJ2-7	CASSHRDRRSYEQYF
TRBV19	TRBJ1-5	CASGQPQHF
TRBV6-5	TRBJ2-7	CASSYSGGESSEQYF
TRBV19	TRBJ1-1	CASKRQGVTEAFF
TRBV6-5	TRBJ1-1	CASSPGGLNTEAFF
TRBV27	TRBJ1-5	CASSSSTGAGRPQHF
TRBV7-9	TRBJ2-1	CASSPGQGIYNEQFF